This T cell receptor beta chain came from a study of blood T cell repertoires in COVID-19. Sequencing was performed with immunoSEQ multiplex PCR; in TCRdb, only in-frame clones are kept and a portion is missing. The sample includes 300,000 to 350,000 clones, about 90% of them seen just once. This clone has more than one count but fewer than ten. Different DNA sequences within this sample yield the same CDR3. The V end lost 5 bases, the J end lost 3 bases, and 9 bases lay between the germline ends. CDR1 is SGHAT, CDR2 FQNNGV, per germline. This CDR3 comprises 13 residues. Sequenced input: peripheral blood. The V and J genes are TRBV11-2 and TRBJ2-3; no firm D call. The origin of this receptor is a woman younger than 35 who had recovered from COVID-19. In DNA, the CDR3 is TGTGCCAGCAGCCGGAGTGGGACAGATACGCAGTATTTT. Its protein is CASSRSGTDTQYF.